These 10 T cell receptor beta chains originate from one sample sequenced in a study of cytotoxic CD8 clonotypes in ibrutinib-treated CLL. Sequenced by immunoSEQ multiplex PCR; TCRdb stores in-frame clones only, minus some. Of about 130,000 clones in the sample, less than 90% were seen once. The sample consisted of PBMCs, taken after 24 months of ibrutinib treatment. All receptors derive from a human donor with chronic lymphocytic leukemia.

The V call is TRBV9, the J call TRBJ1-2; D possibly corresponds to TRBD1 (6 bases). Germline V CDR1 and CDR2: SGDLS, YYNGEE. V gave up 0 bases and J gave up 8 bases, with 17 bases separating them. CDR3 length: 15 amino acids. The CDR3 loop is CASSVVDRGRRGYTF. In DNA, the CDR3 is TGTGCCAGCAGCGTAGTGGATAGGGGGAGGAGAGGCTACACCTTC. The full variable domain, in which reference TRBV9 and TRBJ1-2 provide the parts outside the CDR3, is DSGVTQTPKHLITATGQRVTLRCSPRSGDLSVYWYQQSLDQGLQFLIQYYNGEERAKGNILERFSAQQFPDLHSELNLSSLELGDSALYFCASSVVDRGRRGYTFGSGTRLTVV.

The chain employs TRBV7-9 and TRBJ1-5, with D hard to call. The CDR3 sequence is 14 residues long. The V end was cut by 2 bases, the J end by 3 bases, with 8 bases between. Germline values: CDR1 SEHNR, CDR2 FQNEAQ (reference sequence). The CDR3 here is CASSLSANNQPQHF. The CDR3 DNA follows: TGTGCCAGCAGCTTATCGGCCAACAATCAGCCCCAGCATTTT.

The CDR3 sequence: CASSLASALAGTSSYEQYF. The DNA of the CDR3 is TGTGCCAGCAGCTTAGCATCGGCGTTAGCGGGGACGAGCTCCTACGAGCAGTACTTC. V gene TRBV7-2 combines with J gene TRBJ2-7, with 8 bases matching TRBD2. The CDR3 totals 19 residues. Germline CDR1 SGHTA, CDR2 FQGNSA. The J segment lost 0 bases and the V segment lost 0 bases, leaving 13 bases of the junction unmatched.

The chain carries TRBV7-2 and TRBJ1-1; unclear D gene. The CDR3 loop spans 13 amino acids. Trimming removed 3 bases at V and 5 bases at J, with 10 bases between. CDR1 and CDR2 (germline): SGHTA, FQGNSA. CDR3 residues: CASSLAPVTEAFF. The CDR3 region has the DNA TGTGCCAGCAGCTTGGCCCCCGTTACTGAAGCTTTCTTT.

The chain uses TRBV6-5 and TRBJ2-3; 8 bases fit TRBD2. The J segment lost 5 bases and the V segment lost 0 bases, leaving 4 bases of the junction unmatched. From germline, CDR1 is MNHEY and CDR2 SVGAGI. CDR3 length equals 15 residues. The CDR3 nucleotides read TGTGCCAGCAGTTACTCGCGGGGGGCACTAGATACGCAGTATTTT. Protein sequence: CASSYSRGALDTQYF.

This sequence joins TRBV5-1 and TRBJ2-1, with D possibly TRBD1 on 6 matching bases. This CDR3 spans 12 amino acids. Germline values: CDR1 SGHRS, CDR2 YFSETQ. V lost 6 bases and J 10 bases, leaving 14 bases between the germline ends. The CDR3 protein is CASIFSGQEQFF. The CDR3 nucleotides read TGCGCCAGCATCTTCAGCGGACAGGAGCAGTTCTTC.

The chain employs TRBV11-2 and TRBJ1-2; D ambiguous. CDR3 length equals 12 residues. Trimming shortened V by 7 bases and J by 6 bases, and 12 bases separated the two germline ends. Germline CDR1 is SGHAT and CDR2 is FQNNGV. In DNA form, the CDR3 reads TGTGCCAGCAAGAACGGACTGGATGGCTACACCTTC. It codes for CASKNGLDGYTF.

This chain links TRBV2 with TRBJ2-2, with 15 bases fitting TRBD2. The CDR3 is 19 residues long. Germline CDR1 SNHLY, CDR2 FYNNEI. Germline trimming cut 3 bases from V and 1 base from J; bases unmatched to any gene: 6. The CDR3 region is CASSDRGTSGGRNTGELFF. In DNA form, the CDR3 reads TGTGCCAGCAGTGACCGGGGGACTAGCGGGGGGCGGAACACCGGGGAGCTGTTTTTT.

V is TRBV7-6 and J is TRBJ2-1; no reliable D call. The CDR3 is made up of 12 amino acids. The V end lost 2 bases, the J end lost 9 bases, and 8 bases lay between the germline ends. Germline V gene data show CDR1 as SGHVS and CDR2 as FNYEAQ. The CDR3 is CASSLSLSEQFF. CDR3 nucleotides: TGTGCCAGCAGCTTATCTTTGAGTGAGCAGTTCTTC.

This clone was seen a single time. The J gene is TRBJ2-5, the V gene TRBV7-8, with 7 bases matching TRBD2. CDR1 is SGHVS, CDR2 FQNEAQ, per germline. V gave up 1 base and J gave up 4 bases; unmatched junction bases: 3. The CDR3 sequence is 14 residues long. For the CDR3, the DNA is TGTGCCAGCAGCTTAGGGGGCGGGGGAGAGACCCAGTACTTC. This gives the protein CASSLGGGGETQYF.